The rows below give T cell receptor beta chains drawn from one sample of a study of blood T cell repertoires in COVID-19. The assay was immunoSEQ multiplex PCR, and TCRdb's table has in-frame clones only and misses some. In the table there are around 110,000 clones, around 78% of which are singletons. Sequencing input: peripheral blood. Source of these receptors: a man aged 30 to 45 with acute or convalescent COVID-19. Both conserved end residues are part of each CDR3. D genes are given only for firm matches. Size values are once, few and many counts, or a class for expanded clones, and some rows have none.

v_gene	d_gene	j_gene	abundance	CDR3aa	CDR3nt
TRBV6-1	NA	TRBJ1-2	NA	CASSEILAGRYGYTF	TGTGCCAGCAGTGAAATCCTTGCAGGCAGGTATGGCTACACCTTC
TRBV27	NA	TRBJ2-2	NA	CASSPMILDTGELFF	TGTGCCAGCAGCCCGATGATATTAGATACCGGGGAGCTGTTTTTT
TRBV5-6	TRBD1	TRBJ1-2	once	CASSWDRGNYGYTF	TGTGCCAGCAGCTGGGACAGGGGGAACTATGGCTACACCTTC
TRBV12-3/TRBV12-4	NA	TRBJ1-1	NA	CASSPLGGTEAFF	TGTGCCAGCAGCCCATTAGGGGGCACTGAAGCTTTCTTT
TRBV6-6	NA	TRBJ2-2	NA	CASRTTGGTGELFF	TGTGCCAGCAGGACTACCGGGGGAACCGGGGAGCTGTTTTTT
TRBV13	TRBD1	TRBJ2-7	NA	CASSLGDRAYEQYF	TGTGCCAGCAGCTTGGGGGACAGGGCCTACGAGCAGTACTTC
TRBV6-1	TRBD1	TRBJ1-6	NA	CASSEEDRGNSPLHF	TGTGCCAGCAGCGAAGAGGACAGGGGGAATTCACCCCTCCACTTT
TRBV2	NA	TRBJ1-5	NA	CASSAQGTSNQPQHF	TGTGCCAGCAGTGCCCAGGGCACGAGCAATCAGCCCCAGCATTTT
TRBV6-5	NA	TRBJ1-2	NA	CASSYSSGDGYTF	TGTGCCAGCAGTTACTCTTCCGGAGATGGCTACACCTTC
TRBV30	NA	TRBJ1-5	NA	CAWSVRENQPQHF	TGTGCCTGGAGTGTACGGGAAAATCAGCCCCAGCATTTT
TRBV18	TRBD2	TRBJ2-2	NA	CASSPQRLAGGPNTGELFF	TGTGCCAGCTCACCACAGCGATTGGCGGGAGGGCCTAACACCGGGGAGCTGTTTTTT
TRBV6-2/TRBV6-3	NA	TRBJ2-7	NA	CASSWVGEDEQYF	TGTGCCAGCAGTTGGGTAGGGGAAGACGAGCAGTACTTC
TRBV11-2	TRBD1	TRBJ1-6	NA	CASSLAAGQGYSPLHF	TGTGCCAGCAGCTTAGCCGCCGGACAGGGCTATTCACCCCTCCACTTT
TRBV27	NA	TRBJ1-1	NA	CASRTIGAEAFF	TGTGCCAGCAGGACCATAGGGGCGGAAGCTTTCTTT
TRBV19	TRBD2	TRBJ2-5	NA	CASSPTTSGGFETQYF	TGTGCCAGTAGTCCCACCACTAGCGGGGGGTTTGAGACCCAGTACTTC
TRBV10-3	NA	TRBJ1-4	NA	CAISWGGEKLFF	TGTGCCATCAGTTGGGGGGGCGAAAAACTGTTTTTT
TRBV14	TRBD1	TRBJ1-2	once	CASSQTGQGAYTF	TGTGCCAGCAGCCAAACTGGACAGGGGGCCTACACCTTC
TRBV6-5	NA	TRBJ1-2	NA	CASSYSRDTNGYTF	TGTGCCAGCAGTTACTCGCGGGATACGAATGGCTACACCTTC
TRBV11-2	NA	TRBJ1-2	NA	CASTPGAGDFFGGGYTF	TGTGCCAGCACCCCCGGGGCAGGGGACTTCTTCGGGGGGGGCTACACCTTC
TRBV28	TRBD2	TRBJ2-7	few	CASRRRGGYEQYF	TGTGCCAGCAGGCGCCGCGGGGGCTACGAGCAGTACTTC
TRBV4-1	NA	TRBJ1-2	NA	CASSQAVSSGYGYTF	TGCGCCAGCAGCCAGGCGGTGTCGTCTGGCTATGGCTACACCTTC
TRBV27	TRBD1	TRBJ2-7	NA	CASSLTGVPYEQYF	TGTGCCAGCAGTTTGACAGGGGTACCCTACGAGCAGTACTTC
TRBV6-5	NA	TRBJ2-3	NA	CASVGGYTDTQYF	TGTGCCAGCGTGGGAGGTTACACAGATACGCAGTATTTT
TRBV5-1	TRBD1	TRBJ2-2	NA	CASSSGLGQGYTGELFF	TGCGCCAGCAGCTCGGGATTGGGACAGGGGTACACCGGGGAGCTGTTTTTT
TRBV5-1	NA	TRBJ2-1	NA	CASSLAYGNEQFF	TGCGCCAGCAGCTTGGCGTACGGCAATGAGCAGTTCTTC